This TCR beta chain was captured by sequencing in a study of blood T cell repertoires in COVID-19. Method: immunoSEQ multiplex PCR; TCRdb's copy keeps in-frame clones and lacks some. The sample lists just over 300,000 clones, about 91% occurring once. This CDR3 is built from 14 residues. V shed 4 bases and J shed 1 base, with 10 bases lying between them. Germline V gene data show CDR1 as MNHEY and CDR2 as SMNVEV (reference sequence). This clonotype was sampled from a woman between 35 and 50 years old who had recovered from COVID-19. Sequencing input: PBMCs or T cells enriched from blood (not recorded which). The chain links TRBV27 to TRBJ1-2; no clear D gene. DNA of the CDR3: TGTGCCAGCAGTTCTTGGCGGAGTAACTATGGCTACACCTTC. Its translation is CASSSWRSNYGYTF.